The entry below describes one T cell receptor (beta chain). The data originate from a study of cytotoxic CD8 clonotypes in ibrutinib-treated CLL. The protocol was immunoSEQ multiplex PCR, while the TCRdb copy is restricted to in-frame clones and leaves out a portion. The table lists fewer than 400,000 clones, roughly two thirds of them singletons. The specimen was PBMCs, collected after 36 months of ibrutinib treatment. This clonotype was obtained from a human donor with chronic lymphocytic leukemia.

The CDR3 DNA is TGTGCCAGCAGCACCGGGCGAGAGCAGTACTTC. It codes for CASSTGREQYF. This rearrangement joins TRBV7-9 to TRBJ2-7, with no clear D. Germline loops: CDR1 SEHNR, CDR2 FQNEAQ (reference sequence). Trimming pared 5 bases from V and 7 bases from J, leaving 9 bases between. The CDR3 spans 11 residues.